One sample yielded the 7 T cell receptor beta chains listed below, sequenced in a study of CD8+ T cells in alopecia areata. CD4+ cells underwent sorting into CD25+CD127- cells for roughly 5 patients. Sequencing templates came from extracted RNA that was reverse transcribed into cDNA. Repertoires were generated with immunoSEQ multiplex PCR, while TCRdb's copy carries only in-frame clones and drops some. The table shows just over 20,000 clones, with roughly three fifths occurring only once. Source material: CD4+ Tregs sorted from blood. Source of these receptors: a human donor with alopecia areata.

This clone has only a few counts. This chain links TRBV10-1 with TRBJ1-1; D is unclear. Trimming left V 4 bases short and J 4 bases short, with 7 bases between. This CDR3 has 12 amino acids. CDR1 and CDR2 (germline): WNHNN, SYGVQD (reference sequence). This CDR3 is CASSAEGTEAFF. As DNA, the CDR3 is TGCGCCAGCAGTGCAGAGGGCACTGAAGCTTTCTTT.

V is TRBV4-3 and J is TRBJ2-1; 12 nucleotides agree with TRBD2. CDR3 length: 17 amino acids. The germline V gene encodes CDR1 LGHNA and CDR2 YSLEER. V shed 5 bases, J shed 5 bases, and the junction held 10 bases outside the gene matches. The DNA for the CDR3 is TGCGCCAGCAGCTGGTCTAGCGGGAGGGACTCGAACAATGAGCAGTTCTTC. This sequence encodes CASSWSSGRDSNNEQFF.

CDR3 DNA: TGTGCCAGTAGTATGATATCAGGAGGCAATCAGCCCCAGCATTTT. Translated: CASSMISGGNQPQHF. The chain combines TRBV19 with TRBJ1-5; D is undetermined. Trimming cost V 3 bases and J 2 bases, with 11 bases left between them. CDR1 LNHDA and CDR2 SQIVND come from the germline V gene (reference sequence). There are 15 residues in the CDR3.

This clone occurred a few times. The chain couples TRBV5-1 to TRBJ2-1, with D possibly being TRBD1 or TRBD2 (5 bases each). V dropped 3 bases and J dropped 9 bases, with 16 bases sitting between them. From germline, CDR1 is SGHRS and CDR2 YFSETQ. This CDR3 has 14 amino acids. The CDR3: CASSWGPGEGEQFF. The CDR3 DNA is TGCGCCAGCAGCTGGGGACCTGGAGAGGGTGAGCAGTTCTTC. Looking up the rest from reference TRBV5-1 and TRBJ2-1 gives the full variable domain: KAGVTQTPRYLIKTRGQQVTLSCSPISGHRSVSWYQQTPGQGLQFLFEYFSETQRNKGNFPGRFSGRQFSNSRSEMNVSTLELGDSALYLCASSWGPGEGEQFFGPGTRLTVL.

This chain uses TRBV19 with TRBJ1-1; D perhaps matches TRBD1 (6 bases). V lost 7 bases to trimming and J lost 4 bases, with 25 bases between them. Germline CDR1 is LNHDA and CDR2 is SQIVND (reference sequence). The CDR3 totals 17 residues. The CDR3 DNA is TGTGCCAGTAACCAACCCGGGGGGGGCGGTTGGGGCACTGAAGCTTTCTTT. Amino acids: CASNQPGGGGWGTEAFF.

This clone was counted between two and nine times. The chain's CDR3 is CASSLSDTQYF. The CDR3 bases are TGTGCCAGCAGCTTATCGGATACGCAGTATTTT. The chain combines TRBV7-2 with TRBJ2-3; no reliable D call. This CDR3 spans 11 amino acids. With 2 bases removed from V and 6 bases from J, the gap between germline ends came to 3 bases. Germline V gene data show CDR1 as SGHTA and CDR2 as FQGNSA.

This clone was picked up a small number of times. This chain's CDR3 is CASSLRLAAHEGETQYF. The DNA of the CDR3 is TGTGCCAGCAGCTTAAGACTAGCGGCCCACGAGGGAGAGACCCAGTACTTC. This chain joins TRBV7-8 and TRBJ2-5; the match to TRBD2 covers 9 bases. This CDR3 has 17 amino acids. V was clipped by 2 bases and J by 4 bases; unmatched bases: 11. Germline V gives CDR1 SGHVS, CDR2 FQNEAQ.